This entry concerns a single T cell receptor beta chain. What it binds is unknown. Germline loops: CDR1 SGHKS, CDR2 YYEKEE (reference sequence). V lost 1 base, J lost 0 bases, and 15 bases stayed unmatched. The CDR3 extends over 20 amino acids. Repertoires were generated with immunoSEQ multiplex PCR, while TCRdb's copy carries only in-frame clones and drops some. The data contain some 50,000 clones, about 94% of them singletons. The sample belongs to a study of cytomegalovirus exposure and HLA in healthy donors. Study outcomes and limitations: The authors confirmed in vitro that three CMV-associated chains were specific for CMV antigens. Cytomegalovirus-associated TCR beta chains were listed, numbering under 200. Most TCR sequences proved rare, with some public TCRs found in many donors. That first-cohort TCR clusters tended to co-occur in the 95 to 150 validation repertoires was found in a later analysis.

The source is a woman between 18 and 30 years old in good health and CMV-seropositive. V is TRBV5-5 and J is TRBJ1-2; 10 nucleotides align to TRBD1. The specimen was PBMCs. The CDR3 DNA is TGTGCCAGCAGCTTGATTCGTCAGTGGACAGGGGGTGCAGCTAACTATGGCTACACCTTC. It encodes CASSLIRQWTGGAANYGYTF. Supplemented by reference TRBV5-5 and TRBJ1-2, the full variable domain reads DAGVTQSPTHLIKTRGQQVTLRCSPISGHKSVSWYQQVLGQGPQFIFQYYEKEERGRGNFPDRFSARQFPNYSSELNVNALLLGDSALYLCASSLIRQWTGGAANYGYTFGSGTRLTVV.